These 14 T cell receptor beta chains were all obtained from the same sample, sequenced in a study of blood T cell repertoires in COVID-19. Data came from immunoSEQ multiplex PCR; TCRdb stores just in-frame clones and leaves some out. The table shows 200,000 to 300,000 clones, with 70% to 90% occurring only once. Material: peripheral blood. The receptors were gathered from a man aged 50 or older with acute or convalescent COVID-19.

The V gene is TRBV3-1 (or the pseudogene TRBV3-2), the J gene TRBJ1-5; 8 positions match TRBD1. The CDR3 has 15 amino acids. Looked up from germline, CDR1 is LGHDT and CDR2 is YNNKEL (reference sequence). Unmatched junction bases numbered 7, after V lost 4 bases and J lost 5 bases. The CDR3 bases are TGTGCCAGCAGCCGGACAGGGAGAGATGATCAGCCCCAGCATTTT. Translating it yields CASSRTGRDDQPQHF.

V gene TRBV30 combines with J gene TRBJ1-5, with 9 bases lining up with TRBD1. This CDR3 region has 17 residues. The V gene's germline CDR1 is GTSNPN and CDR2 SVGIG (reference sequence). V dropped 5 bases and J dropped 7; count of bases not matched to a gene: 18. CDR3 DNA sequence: TGTGCCTGGGGAGGGACAGGGCAACAGATCCGGGGCCAGCCCCAGCATTTT. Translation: CAWGGTGQQIRGQPQHF.

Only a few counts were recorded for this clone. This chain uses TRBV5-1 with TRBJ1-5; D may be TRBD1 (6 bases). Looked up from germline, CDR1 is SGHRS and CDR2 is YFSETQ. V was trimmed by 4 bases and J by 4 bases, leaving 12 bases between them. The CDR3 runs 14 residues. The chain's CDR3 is CASSRDTGNQPQHF. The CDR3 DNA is TGCGCCAGCAGCCGGGACACCGGTAATCAGCCCCAGCATTTT.

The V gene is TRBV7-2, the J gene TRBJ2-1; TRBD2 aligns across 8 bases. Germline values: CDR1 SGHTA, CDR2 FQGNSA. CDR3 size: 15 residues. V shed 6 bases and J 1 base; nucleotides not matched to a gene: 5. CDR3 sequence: CASRRVAGSYNEQFF. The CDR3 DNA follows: TGTGCCAGCAGAAGGGTAGCGGGGTCCTACAATGAGCAGTTCTTC.

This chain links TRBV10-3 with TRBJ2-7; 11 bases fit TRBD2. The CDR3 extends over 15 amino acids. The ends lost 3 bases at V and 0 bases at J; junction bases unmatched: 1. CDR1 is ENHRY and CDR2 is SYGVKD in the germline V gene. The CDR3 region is CAISETSGGSYEQYF. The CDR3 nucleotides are TGTGCCATCAGTGAAACTAGCGGGGGCTCCTACGAGCAGTACTTC.

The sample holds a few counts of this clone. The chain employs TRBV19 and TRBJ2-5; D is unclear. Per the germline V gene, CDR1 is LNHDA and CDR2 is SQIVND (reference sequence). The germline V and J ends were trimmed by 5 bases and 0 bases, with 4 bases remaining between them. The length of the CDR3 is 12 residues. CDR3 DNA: TGTGCCAGTAGTGACAACCAAGAGACCCAGTACTTC. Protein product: CASSDNQETQYF.

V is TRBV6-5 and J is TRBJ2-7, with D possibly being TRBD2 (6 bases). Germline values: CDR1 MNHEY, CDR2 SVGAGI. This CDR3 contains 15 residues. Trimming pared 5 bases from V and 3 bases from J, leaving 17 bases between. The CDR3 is CASSRDSRPYYEQYF. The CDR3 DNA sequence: TGTGCCAGCAGTCGGGACTCGAGGCCGTACTACGAGCAGTACTTC.

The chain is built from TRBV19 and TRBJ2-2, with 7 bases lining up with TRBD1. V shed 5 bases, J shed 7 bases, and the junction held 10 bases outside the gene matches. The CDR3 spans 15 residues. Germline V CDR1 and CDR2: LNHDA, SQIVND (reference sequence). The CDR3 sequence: CASSPFLGTVGELFF. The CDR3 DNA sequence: TGTGCCAGTAGTCCTTTCCTCGGGACAGTCGGGGAGCTGTTTTTT.

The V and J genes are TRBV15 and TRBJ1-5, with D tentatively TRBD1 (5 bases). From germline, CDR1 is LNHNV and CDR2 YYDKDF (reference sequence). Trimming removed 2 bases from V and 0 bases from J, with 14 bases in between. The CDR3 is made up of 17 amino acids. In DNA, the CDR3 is TGTGCCACCAGCAGACCCGAGCAGACAGTTAGCAATCAGCCCCAGCATTTT. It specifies CATSRPEQTVSNQPQHF.

CDR3 sequence (DNA): TGTGCCAGCAGCTCAGGGGAGGGTGTTGAGACCCAGTACTTC. Residues: CASSSGEGVETQYF. This sequence joins TRBV7-3 and TRBJ2-5; D may be TRBD2 (7 bases). The CDR3 covers 14 residues. Germline V gene data show CDR1 as SGHTA and CDR2 as FQGTGA. V was cut by 4 bases and J by 5 bases, with 14 bases left in between.

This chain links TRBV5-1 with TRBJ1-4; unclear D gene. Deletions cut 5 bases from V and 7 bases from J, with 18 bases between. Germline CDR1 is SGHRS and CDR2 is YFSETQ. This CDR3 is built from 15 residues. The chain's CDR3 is CASSLAGDTSEKLFF. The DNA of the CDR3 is TGCGCCAGCAGTCTCGCCGGGGATACAAGTGAAAAACTGTTTTTT.

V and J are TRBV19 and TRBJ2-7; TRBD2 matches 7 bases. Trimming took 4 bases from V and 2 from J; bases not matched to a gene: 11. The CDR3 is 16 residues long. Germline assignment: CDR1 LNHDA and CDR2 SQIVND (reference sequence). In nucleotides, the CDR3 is TGTGCCAGTAGTAGCCCCGGGCTAGCGGATACCTACGAGCAGTACTTC. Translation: CASSSPGLADTYEQYF.

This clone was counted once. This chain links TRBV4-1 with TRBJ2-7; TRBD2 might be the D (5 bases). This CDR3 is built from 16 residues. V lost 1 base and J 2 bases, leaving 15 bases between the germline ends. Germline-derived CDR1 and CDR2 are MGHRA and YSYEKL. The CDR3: CASSQVRGRGAYEQYF. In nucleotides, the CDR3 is TGCGCCAGCAGCCAAGTTCGGGGAAGAGGAGCCTACGAGCAGTACTTC.

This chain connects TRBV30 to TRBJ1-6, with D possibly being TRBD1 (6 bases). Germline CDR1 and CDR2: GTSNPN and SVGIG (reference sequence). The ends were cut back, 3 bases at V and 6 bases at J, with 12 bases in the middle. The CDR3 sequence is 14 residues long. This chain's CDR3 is CAWRRGHSNSPLHF. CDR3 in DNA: TGTGCCTGGAGACGGGGACACTCTAATTCACCCCTCCACTTT.